This T cell receptor beta chain was captured by sequencing in a study of blood T cell repertoires in COVID-19. From germline, CDR1 is SGHAT and CDR2 FQNNGV. V gave up 3 bases and J gave up 4 bases; unmatched junction bases: 4. CDR3 length: 14 residues. TCRdb keeps only in-frame clones here, not all; method: immunoSEQ multiplex PCR. The sample holds 150,000 or so clones; 88% are singletons and the top ten take approximately 10%. This chain connects TRBV11-2 to TRBJ2-7; 9 positions match TRBD2. Sequencing was done on a sample of peripheral blood. The sequence was obtained from a man in his fifties or sixties with acute or convalescent COVID-19. Here the CDR3 reads CASSFSGSRYEQYF. The CDR3 region has the DNA TGTGCCAGCAGCTTTAGCGGGAGCAGGTACGAGCAGTACTTC.